This entry lists 26 T cell receptor beta chains sequenced from one sample in a study of cytomegalovirus exposure and HLA in healthy donors. PCR involved 60 Vbeta and 13 Jbeta primers. Here immunoSEQ multiplex PCR was the method, and the copy in TCRdb shows in-frame clones only, minus some. The table records about 160,000 clones, approximately 78% of them present only once. The sample consisted of PBMCs. All receptors derive from a girl aged 2 to 10 in good health and CMV-seropositive.

This clone turned up a few times. The chain couples TRBV6-1 to TRBJ2-2; 13 bases fit TRBD2. V lost 0 bases and J lost 5; bases outside the gene matches: 6. In germline, CDR1 is MNHNS, CDR2 SASEGT. The CDR3 length is 18 residues. As DNA, the CDR3 is TGTGCCAGCAGTGAAGCGACTAGCGGGAGGATGGGTACCGGGGAGCTGTTTTTT. This sequence encodes CASSEATSGRMGTGELFF.

The J gene is TRBJ2-4, the V gene TRBV5-1, with D possibly being TRBD1 (6 bases). Germline CDR1 reads SGHRS; CDR2 reads YFSETQ. The CDR3 is 17 amino acids. Trimming took off 3 bases at V and 1 base at J, with 17 bases between the two ends. The CDR3 spells CASSSGRTGQAKNIQYF. As DNA, the CDR3 is TGCGCCAGCAGCTCGGGGAGAACAGGGCAGGCCAAAAACATTCAGTACTTC.

As DNA, the CDR3 is TGTGCCAGCAGCCAAGAGAGGGAGAGGCCCGGGGAGCTGTTTTTT. Its protein is CASSQERERPGELFF. The chain combines TRBV4-2 with TRBJ2-2, with TRBD2 as a possible D gene (5 bases). This CDR3 is 15 amino acids long. V lost 0 bases and J 6 bases, leaving 11 bases between the germline ends. Germline V gene sequence: CDR1 LGHNA, CDR2 YNFKEQ.

The V and J genes are TRBV5-1 and TRBJ2-5, with D possibly being TRBD2 (7 bases). The CDR3 sequence is 16 residues long. The V and J ends lost 7 bases and 2 bases respectively, with 21 bases between them. CDR1 SGHRS and CDR2 YFSETQ come from the germline V gene. The CDR3 coding sequence is TGCGCCAGCTCCTACCAAGGGGGAGGGCCTCAAGAGACCCAGTACTTC. This sequence encodes CASSYQGGGPQETQYF.

The rearrangement joins TRBV6-1 to TRBJ1-5; 8 nucleotides match TRBD1. V lost 6 bases to trimming and J lost 7 bases; unmatched junction nucleotides: 8. Looked up from germline, CDR1 is MNHNS and CDR2 is SASEGT. The CDR3 runs 14 residues. This CDR3 reads CASRWTGSEQPQHF. Here the CDR3 DNA reads TGTGCCAGCAGGTGGACAGGGAGCGAACAGCCCCAGCATTTT.

This chain joins TRBV7-8 and TRBJ1-5; D is undetermined. This CDR3 comprises 13 residues. Germline-derived CDR1 and CDR2 are SGHVS and FQNEAQ. Between the trimmed V and J ends, which lost 2 bases and 4 bases, there was a span of 6 bases. This chain's CDR3 is CASSLHTNQPQHF. The CDR3 region has the DNA TGTGCCAGCAGCTTACACACGAATCAGCCCCAGCATTTT.

This chain connects TRBV27 to TRBJ1-5; D is ambiguous. The V and J ends lost 1 base and 5 bases respectively, with 6 bases between them. The CDR3 covers 13 residues. CDR1 MNHEY and CDR2 SMNVEV come from the germline V gene (reference sequence). The CDR3 is CASSLYGDQPQHF. The CDR3 DNA follows: TGTGCCAGCAGTTTATACGGGGATCAGCCCCAGCATTTT.

The chain is built from TRBV15 and TRBJ2-7; no firm D call. Trimming removed 0 bases at V and 4 bases at J, with 7 bases between. Germline-derived CDR1 and CDR2 are LNHNV and YYDKDF (reference sequence). The CDR3 contains 13 residues. The CDR3: CATSRDIGYEQYF. CDR3 sequence (DNA): TGTGCCACCAGCAGAGATATCGGGTACGAGCAGTACTTC.

The J gene is TRBJ2-5, the V gene TRBV11-2; tentatively, D is TRBD1 (6 bases). Germline CDR1 reads SGHAT; CDR2 reads FQNNGV. The CDR3 length is 13 residues. V was trimmed by 8 bases and J by 5 bases, leaving 15 bases between them. In DNA, the CDR3 is TGTGCCAGCGGTCCTACAGGGATGGAGACCCAGTACTTC. Amino acids: CASGPTGMETQYF.

The CDR3 here is CAWRGGGPSSYNEQFF. CDR3 sequence (DNA): TGTGCCTGGAGGGGGGGAGGACCCAGTTCCTACAATGAGCAGTTCTTC. V is TRBV30 and J is TRBJ2-1; maybe TRBD2 (6 bases). From germline, CDR1 is GTSNPN and CDR2 SVGIG (reference sequence). This CDR3 region has 16 residues. V was trimmed by 3 bases and J by 1 base, leaving 16 bases between them.

Comment on this clone: Different DNA sequences within this sample yield the same CDR3. The V call is TRBV30, the J call TRBJ2-5, with a weak D call TRBD1 (5 bases). The V and J ends lost 0 bases and 3 bases respectively, with 8 bases between them. The CDR3 is made up of 13 amino acids. Germline CDR1 GTSNPN, CDR2 SVGIG (reference sequence). The CDR3 here is CAWSVRREETQYF. CDR3 coding DNA: TGTGCCTGGAGTGTACGCAGGGAAGAGACCCAGTACTTC.

The rearrangement joins TRBV30 to TRBJ2-3; TRBD2 might be the D (5 bases). The germline V gene encodes CDR1 GTSNPN and CDR2 SVGIG (reference sequence). Trimming took 2 bases from V and 6 from J, leaving 9 bases between them. The CDR3 is made up of 12 amino acids. The CDR3 loop is CAWSFGGDTQYF. The CDR3, as DNA: TGTGCCTGGAGTTTTGGCGGGGATACGCAGTATTTT.

This clone was detected a few times. The chain is built from TRBV6-4 and TRBJ2-1; 15 positions match TRBD2. The V gene end was trimmed by 5 bases and the J gene end by 6 bases; junction bases not matched to a gene: 2. Germline lookup yields CDR1 MRHNA and CDR2 SNTAGT. The CDR3 has 15 residues. CDR3 in amino acids: CASSKGLAGGNEQFF. CDR3 coding DNA: TGTGCCAGCAGTAAGGGACTAGCGGGAGGCAATGAGCAGTTCTTC.

V gene TRBV7-2 combines with J gene TRBJ1-5; 9 nucleotides align to TRBD1. Germline assignment: CDR1 SGHTA and CDR2 FQGNSA. The CDR3 runs 13 residues. V was clipped by 6 bases and J by 9 bases; unmatched bases: 6. In DNA, the CDR3 is TGTGCCAGCAGTCAAACAGGGGGCTTGCCCCAGCATTTT. Its translation is CASSQTGGLPQHF.

V and J are TRBV14 and TRBJ2-3; 8 positions match TRBD2. V lost 1 base, J lost 5 bases, and 14 bases stayed unmatched. This CDR3 is 18 amino acids long. Germline V gene data show CDR1 as SGHDN and CDR2 as FVKESK. CDR3 amino acids: CASSQGGTRVGKGDTQYF. The CDR3 coding sequence is TGTGCCAGCAGCCAAGGCGGGACTAGAGTCGGCAAGGGAGATACGCAGTATTTT.

The rearrangement joins TRBV7-9 to TRBJ1-2; D unclear. Germline V gene sequence: CDR1 SEHNR, CDR2 FQNEAQ (reference sequence). Trimming stripped 5 bases from V and 2 bases from J, with 12 bases between. The length of the CDR3 is 14 residues. In DNA form, the CDR3 reads TGTGCCAGCAGCGCCCCGACAAGAAACTATGGCTACACCTTC. This codes for CASSAPTRNYGYTF.

This chain connects TRBV30 to TRBJ2-2, with D possibly being TRBD2 (5 bases). The V gene lost 0 bases and the J gene lost 2 bases, with 10 bases spanning the gap. The CDR3 contains 15 residues. Germline V gene data show CDR1 as GTSNPN and CDR2 as SVGIG (reference sequence). CDR3: CAWSVPGFNTGELFF. CDR3 bases: TGTGCCTGGAGTGTACCGGGGTTTAACACCGGGGAGCTGTTTTTT. Full variable domain (rest looked up from reference TRBV30 and TRBJ2-2): SQTIHQWPATLVQPVGSPLSLECTVEGTSNPNLYWYRQAAGRGLQLLFYSVGIGQISSEVPQNLSASRPQDRQFILSSKKLLLSDSGFYLCAWSVPGFNTGELFFGEGSRLTVL.

The chain recombines TRBV7-3 with TRBJ2-5, with TRBD1 as a possible D gene (5 bases). Germline CDR1 SGHTA, CDR2 FQGTGA. The CDR3 contains 13 residues. The V end lost 1 base, the J end lost 5 bases, and 8 bases lay between the germline ends. The CDR3 nucleotides read TGTGCCAGCAGCTTAAGTCCAGGGGAGACCCAGTACTTC. This codes for CASSLSPGETQYF.

V is TRBV5-1 and J is TRBJ1-4; 7 positions agree with TRBD1. V was clipped by 3 bases and J by 5 bases; unmatched bases: 7. The CDR3 consists of 15 residues. CDR1 is SGHRS, CDR2 YFSETQ, per germline. CDR3 bases: TGCGCCAGCAGCTGGGGGGACAGTTCAAATGAAAAACTGTTTTTT. This gives the protein CASSWGDSSNEKLFF.

The rearrangement links TRBV5-1 to TRBJ2-2; maybe TRBD2 (6 bases). The CDR3 totals 17 residues. The germline V gene encodes CDR1 SGHRS and CDR2 YFSETQ. Trimming stripped 4 bases from V and 1 base from J, with 17 bases between. For the CDR3, the DNA is TGCGCCAGCAGCCACCCCGGGGCAGCGGGGAACACCGGGGAGCTGTTTTTT. Its protein product is CASSHPGAAGNTGELFF. The entire variable domain, with the rest obtained from reference TRBV5-1 and TRBJ2-2, is as follows: KAGVTQTPRYLIKTRGQQVTLSCSPISGHRSVSWYQQTPGQGLQFLFEYFSETQRNKGNFPGRFSGRQFSNSRSEMNVSTLELGDSALYLCASSHPGAAGNTGELFFGEGSRLTVL.

The V and J genes are TRBV6-5 and TRBJ2-1; a possible D gene is TRBD1 (6 bases). CDR1 is MNHEY and CDR2 is SVGAGI in the germline V gene. The CDR3 is 14 amino acids. The V end lost 6 bases, the J end lost 13 bases, and 22 bases lay between the germline ends. CDR3: CASSPSNDRLRQFF. The CDR3 DNA reads as TGTGCCAGCAGCCCCTCCAACGACAGGCTCCGACAGTTCTTC.

The rearrangement links TRBV27 to TRBJ2-4; 10 bases fit TRBD1. After removal of 6 bases from V and 7 bases from J, the junction contained 6 bases not matched to a gene. CDR1 and CDR2 from the germline V gene are MNHEY and SMNVEV (reference sequence). The length of the CDR3 is 14 residues. The CDR3 reads CASSPTGGGNIQYF. The CDR3 DNA reads as TGTGCCAGCAGCCCGACAGGGGGCGGGAACATTCAGTACTTC.

The V gene is TRBV7-3, the J gene TRBJ2-5, with 14 bases identical to TRBD2. V was clipped by 5 bases and J by 5 bases; unmatched bases: 4. Germline V lookup: CDR1 SGHTA, CDR2 FQGTGA. This CDR3 spans 15 amino acids. This CDR3 is CASSPTSGRAETQYF. In DNA, the CDR3 is TGTGCCAGCAGCCCGACTAGCGGGAGGGCGGAGACCCAGTACTTC.

The chain is built from TRBV9 and TRBJ2-5; 7 nucleotides line up with TRBD2. Germline V CDR1 and CDR2: SGDLS, YYNGEE. Trimming removed 0 bases from V and 4 bases from J; junction bases left unmatched: 3. This CDR3 region has 14 residues. This chain's CDR3 is CASSVEGRGETQYF. The CDR3 DNA follows: TGTGCCAGCAGCGTAGAAGGGAGGGGAGAGACCCAGTACTTC.

The V and J genes are TRBV28 and TRBJ2-1, with 9 bases identical to TRBD2. After removal of 8 bases from V and 4 bases from J, the junction contained 3 bases not matched to a gene. Germline lookup yields CDR1 MDHEN and CDR2 SYDVKM. The CDR3 spans 13 residues. CDR3 sequence (DNA): TGTGCCAGCGGGCTAGCGGGATACAATGAGCAGTTCTTC. It translates to CASGLAGYNEQFF.

The rearrangement joins TRBV10-3 to TRBJ2-6; D is perhaps TRBD2 (5 bases). Germline V gene lookup returns CDR1 ENHRY and CDR2 SYGVKD. Trimming stripped 11 bases from V and 0 bases from J, with 11 bases between. The CDR3 runs 14 residues. CDR3: CAARGLSGANVLTF. The CDR3, as DNA: TGTGCCGCCCGGGGTCTCTCTGGGGCCAACGTCCTGACTTTC.